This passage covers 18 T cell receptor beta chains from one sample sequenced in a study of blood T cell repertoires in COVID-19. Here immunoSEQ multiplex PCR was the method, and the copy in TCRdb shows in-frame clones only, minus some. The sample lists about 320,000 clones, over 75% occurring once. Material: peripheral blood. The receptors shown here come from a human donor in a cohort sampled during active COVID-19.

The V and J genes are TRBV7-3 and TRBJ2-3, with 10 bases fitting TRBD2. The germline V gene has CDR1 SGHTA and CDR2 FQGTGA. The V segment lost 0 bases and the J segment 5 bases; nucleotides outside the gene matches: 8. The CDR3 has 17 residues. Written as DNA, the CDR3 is TGTGCCAGCAGCTTAACCGGTCCCGGGACTAGCGAAGATACGCAGTATTTT. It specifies CASSLTGPGTSEDTQYF.

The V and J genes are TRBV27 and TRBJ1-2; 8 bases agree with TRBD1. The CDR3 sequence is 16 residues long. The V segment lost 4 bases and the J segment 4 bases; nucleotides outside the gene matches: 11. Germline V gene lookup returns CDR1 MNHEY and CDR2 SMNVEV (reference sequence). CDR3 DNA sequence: TGTGCCAGCAGTTCGACAGGGGTGGGTCCAACCTATGGCTACACCTTC. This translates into CASSSTGVGPTYGYTF.

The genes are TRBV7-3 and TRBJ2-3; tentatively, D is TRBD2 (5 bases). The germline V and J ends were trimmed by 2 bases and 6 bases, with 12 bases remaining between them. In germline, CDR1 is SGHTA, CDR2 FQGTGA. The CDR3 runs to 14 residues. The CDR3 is CASSLETNADTQYF. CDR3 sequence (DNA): TGTGCCAGCAGCTTAGAGACTAACGCGGATACGCAGTATTTT.

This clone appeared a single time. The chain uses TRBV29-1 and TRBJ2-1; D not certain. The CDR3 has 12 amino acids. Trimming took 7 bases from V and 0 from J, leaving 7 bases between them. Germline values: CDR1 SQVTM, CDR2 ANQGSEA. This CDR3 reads CSGYSSYNEQFF. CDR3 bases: TGCAGCGGTTACAGCTCCTACAATGAGCAGTTCTTC.

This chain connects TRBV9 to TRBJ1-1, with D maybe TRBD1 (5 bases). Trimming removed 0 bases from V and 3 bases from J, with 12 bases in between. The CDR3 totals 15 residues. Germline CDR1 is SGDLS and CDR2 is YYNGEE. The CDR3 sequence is CASSVEGAAHTEAFF. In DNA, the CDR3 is TGTGCCAGCAGCGTAGAAGGGGCGGCCCACACTGAAGCTTTCTTT.

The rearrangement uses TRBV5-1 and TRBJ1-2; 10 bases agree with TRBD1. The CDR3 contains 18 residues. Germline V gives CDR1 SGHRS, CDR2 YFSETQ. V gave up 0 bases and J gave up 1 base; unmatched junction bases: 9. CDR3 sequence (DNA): TGCGCCAGCAGCTTGGCCGGGGACAGGGGAGGCATTAACTATGGCTACACCTTC. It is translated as CASSLAGDRGGINYGYTF.

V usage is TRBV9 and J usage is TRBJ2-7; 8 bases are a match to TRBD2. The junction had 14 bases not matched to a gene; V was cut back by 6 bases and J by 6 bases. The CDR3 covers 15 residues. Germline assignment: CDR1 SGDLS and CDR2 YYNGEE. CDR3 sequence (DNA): TGTGCCAGCACCAAAGGAGGGACTAGGACCGGCGAGCAGTACTTC. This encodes CASTKGGTRTGEQYF.

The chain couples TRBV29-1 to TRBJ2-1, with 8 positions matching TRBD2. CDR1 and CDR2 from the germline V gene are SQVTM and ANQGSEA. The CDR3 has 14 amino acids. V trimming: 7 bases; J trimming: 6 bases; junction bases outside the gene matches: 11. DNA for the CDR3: TGCAGCGCTATACCGGGACTAGTAGTCAATGAGCAGTTCTTC. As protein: CSAIPGLVVNEQFF.

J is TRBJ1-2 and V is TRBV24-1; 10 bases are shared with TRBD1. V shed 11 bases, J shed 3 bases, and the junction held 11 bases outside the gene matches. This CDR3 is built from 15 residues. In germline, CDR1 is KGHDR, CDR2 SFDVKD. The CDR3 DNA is TGTGCCATCGGAGGACAGGGGGTCTTTGACTATGGCTACACCTTC. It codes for CAIGGQGVFDYGYTF.

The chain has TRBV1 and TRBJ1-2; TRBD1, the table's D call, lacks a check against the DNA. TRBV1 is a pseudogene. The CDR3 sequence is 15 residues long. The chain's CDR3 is CTSSPSPRGRGEGGF. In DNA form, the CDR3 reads TGCACCAGCAGCCCGAGTCCCAGGGGAAGGGGAGAGGGTGGCTTC.

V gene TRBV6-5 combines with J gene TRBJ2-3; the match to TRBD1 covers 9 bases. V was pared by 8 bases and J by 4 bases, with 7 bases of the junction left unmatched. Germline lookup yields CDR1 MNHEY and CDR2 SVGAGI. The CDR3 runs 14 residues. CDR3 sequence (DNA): TGTGCCAGCCAAGGGACAGGGTCAGCAGATACGCAGTATTTT. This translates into CASQGTGSADTQYF.

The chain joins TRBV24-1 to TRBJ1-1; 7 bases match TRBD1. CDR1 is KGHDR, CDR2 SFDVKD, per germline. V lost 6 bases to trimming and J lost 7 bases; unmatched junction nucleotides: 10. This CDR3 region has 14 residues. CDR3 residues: CATSPSTGTLEAFF. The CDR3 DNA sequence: TGTGCCACCAGTCCCTCGACAGGGACTCTTGAAGCTTTCTTT.

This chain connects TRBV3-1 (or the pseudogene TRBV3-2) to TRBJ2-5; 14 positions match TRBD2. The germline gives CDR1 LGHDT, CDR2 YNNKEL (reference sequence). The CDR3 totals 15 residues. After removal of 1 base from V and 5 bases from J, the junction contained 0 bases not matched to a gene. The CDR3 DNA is TGTGCCAGCAGCCAAGGACTAGCGGGGGGGGAGACCCAGTACTTC. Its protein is CASSQGLAGGETQYF.

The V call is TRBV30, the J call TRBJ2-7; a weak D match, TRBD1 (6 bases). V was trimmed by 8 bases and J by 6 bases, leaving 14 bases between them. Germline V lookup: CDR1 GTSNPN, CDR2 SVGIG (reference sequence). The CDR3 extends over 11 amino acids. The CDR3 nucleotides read TGTGCCAGCTCTCTGGGGGCCGAGCAGTACTTC. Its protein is CASSLGAEQYF. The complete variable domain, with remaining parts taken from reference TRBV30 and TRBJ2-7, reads SQTIHQWPATLVQPVGSPLSLECTVEGTSNPNLYWYRQAAGRGLQLLFYSVGIGQISSEVPQNLSASRPQDRQFILSSKKLLLSDSGFYLCASSLGAEQYFGPGTRLTVT.

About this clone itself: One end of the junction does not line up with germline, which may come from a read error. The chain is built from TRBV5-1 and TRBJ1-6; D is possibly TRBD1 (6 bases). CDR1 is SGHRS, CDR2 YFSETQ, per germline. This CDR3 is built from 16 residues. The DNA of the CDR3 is TGCGCCCGCAGCTGGGGGGGGACACTCGAGGGTTCACCCCTCCACTTT. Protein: CARSWGGTLEGSPLHF. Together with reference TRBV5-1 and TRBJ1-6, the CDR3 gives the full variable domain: KAGVTQTPRYLIKTRGQQVTLSCSPISGHRSVSWYQQTPGQGLQFLFEYFSETQRNKGNFPGRFSGRQFSNSRSEMNVSTLELGDSALYLCARSWGGTLEGSPLHFGNGTRLTVT.

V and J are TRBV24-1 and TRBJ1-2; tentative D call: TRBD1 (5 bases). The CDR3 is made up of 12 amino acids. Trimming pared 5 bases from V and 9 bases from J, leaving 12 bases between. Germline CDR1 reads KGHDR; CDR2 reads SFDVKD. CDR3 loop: CATSAGTGRYTF. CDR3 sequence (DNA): TGTGCCACCAGTGCGGGGACTGGGCGCTACACCTTC.

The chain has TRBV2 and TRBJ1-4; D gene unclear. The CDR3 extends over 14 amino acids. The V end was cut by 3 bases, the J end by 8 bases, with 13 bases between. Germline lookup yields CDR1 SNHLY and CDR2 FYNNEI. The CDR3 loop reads CASSEFGSLEKLFF. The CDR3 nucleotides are TGTGCCAGCAGTGAGTTTGGGAGTCTGGAAAAACTGTTTTTT.

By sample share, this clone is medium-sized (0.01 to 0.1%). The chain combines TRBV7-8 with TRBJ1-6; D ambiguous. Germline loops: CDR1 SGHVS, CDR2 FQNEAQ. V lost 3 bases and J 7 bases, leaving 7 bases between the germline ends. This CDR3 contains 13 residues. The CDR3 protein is CASSFNGNSPLHF. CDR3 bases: TGTGCCAGCAGCTTTAACGGGAATTCACCCCTCCACTTT.